These 26 T cell receptor beta chains share one sample of origin, sequenced in a study of T cells after yellow fever vaccination. TCRdb itself ran the 5' RACE reads through MiXCR, one entry per CDR3 protein. The data show 500,000 to 650,000 distinct CDR3 sequences, with approximately 13% seen just once and more than 13% held by the top ten. The sequencing here drew on PBMCs, taken on the day of the yellow fever booster vaccination. The origin of the receptors is a man aged 25 to 40 who received the YFV17D yellow fever vaccine.

This clonotype was seen a few times. V usage is TRBV7-2 and J usage is TRBJ2-2; D possibly corresponds to TRBD1 (5 bases). The CDR3 is 17 amino acids. Trimming cost V 3 bases and J 6 bases, with 20 bases left between them. In germline, CDR1 is SGHTA, CDR2 FQGNSA. The CDR3 sequence is CASSFAPRGARAGELFF. Written as DNA, the CDR3 is TGTGCCAGCAGCTTTGCCCCCCGAGGAGCCAGGGCCGGGGAGCTGTTTTTT.

The V call is TRBV3-1, the J call TRBJ2-7; D is unclear. Germline assignment: CDR1 LGHDT and CDR2 YNNKEL (reference sequence). The CDR3 totals 15 residues. The V end lost 3 bases, the J end lost 3 bases, and 15 bases lay between the germline ends. The CDR3 DNA is TGTGCCAGCAGCCATTCGCCCAGCAACCACTACGAGCAGTACTTC. This codes for CASSHSPSNHYEQYF.

The genes are TRBV6-5 and TRBJ2-5, with D perhaps TRBD1 (5 bases). Trimming removed 3 bases at V and 2 bases at J, with 10 bases between. CDR3 size: 14 residues. Germline loops: CDR1 MNHEY, CDR2 SVGAGI. The CDR3 nucleotides are TGTGCCAGCAGTTATCTCCAGGGACAAGAGACCCAGTACTTC. Its protein is CASSYLQGQETQYF.

This clonotype was seen more than once but under ten times. The rearrangement uses TRBV10-3 and TRBJ2-4; tentatively, D is TRBD1 (5 bases). CDR1 is ENHRY and CDR2 is SYGVKD in the germline V gene. The CDR3 is made up of 11 amino acids. Trimming cost V 2 bases and J 15 bases, with 11 bases left between them. The CDR3 protein is CAISEGARSYF. As DNA, the CDR3 is TGTGCCATCAGTGAGGGGGCCAGGTCGTACTTC.

This chain joins TRBV20-1 and TRBJ2-1, with TRBD2 matching over 8 bases. Losses at the gene ends were 2 bases for V and 0 bases for J; bases not matched to a gene: 12. The CDR3 is 18 amino acids. Germline V CDR1 and CDR2: DFQATT, SNEGSKA (reference sequence). The CDR3 DNA sequence: TGCAGTGCTAGAATAAGGTCTAGCGGGCTGAGCTCCTACAATGAGCAGTTCTTC. The encoded protein is CSARIRSSGLSSYNEQFF.

A few counts support this clonotype. The chain joins TRBV3-1 to TRBJ2-7; 7 bases line up with TRBD1. Germline loops: CDR1 LGHDT, CDR2 YNNKEL (reference sequence). V was clipped by 1 base and J by 5 bases; unmatched bases: 5. This CDR3 is built from 14 residues. CDR3 loop: CASSQGVGGHEQYF. Here the CDR3 DNA reads TGTGCCAGCAGCCAAGGGGTAGGGGGCCACGAGCAGTACTTC.

The genes are TRBV7-6 and TRBJ1-4; D not resolved. V dropped 6 bases and J dropped 3 bases, with 8 bases sitting between them. The germline gives CDR1 SGHVS, CDR2 FNYEAQ. CDR3 length: 13 amino acids. The CDR3 sequence: CASRRSANEKLFF. The CDR3 DNA reads as TGTGCCAGCAGAAGAAGCGCTAATGAAAAACTGTTTTTT.

The J gene is TRBJ2-1, the V gene TRBV20-1; 7 bases map to TRBD1. Trimming took 5 bases from V and 11 from J; bases not matched to a gene: 18. The CDR3 loop spans 15 amino acids. Germline-derived CDR1 and CDR2 are DFQATT and SNEGSKA (reference sequence). The CDR3 sequence is CSAQLPGQNRGKQFF. The CDR3 region has the DNA TGCAGTGCTCAACTACCGGGACAGAACCGTGGTAAGCAGTTCTTC.

This clonotype was recorded at least ten times. The chain combines TRBV7-6 with TRBJ2-1; 8 nucleotides match TRBD2. From germline, CDR1 is SGHVS and CDR2 FNYEAQ. The CDR3 spans 13 residues. V was clipped by 8 bases and J by 3 bases; unmatched bases: 3. CDR3 coding DNA: TGTGCCAGCTCTAGCGGGTACTACAATGAGCAGTTCTTC. This sequence encodes CASSSGYYNEQFF.

This clonotype was counted a few times. The chain uses TRBV30 and TRBJ2-5; unclear D gene. Germline assignment: CDR1 GTSNPN and CDR2 SVGIG (reference sequence). The length of the CDR3 is 14 residues. V lost 4 bases and J lost 4, with 16 bases in between. The CDR3 nucleotides are TGTGCCTGGAAATCGGTCCTTCTTTCAGAGACCCAGTACTTC. Protein sequence: CAWKSVLLSETQYF.

CDR3 loop: CASSSPRAGGPPGELFF. CDR3 sequence (DNA): TGCGCCAGCAGCTCCCCCAGAGCGGGAGGGCCACCCGGGGAGCTGTTTTTT. The chain joins TRBV5-1 to TRBJ2-2; 10 positions match TRBD2. V was pared by 3 bases and J by 6 bases, with 11 bases of the junction left unmatched. The CDR3 length is 17 residues. The germline gives CDR1 SGHRS, CDR2 YFSETQ.

The chain couples TRBV5-1 to TRBJ2-5, with 9 bases lining up with TRBD1. CDR1 and CDR2 (germline): SGHRS, YFSETQ. The junction had 9 bases not matched to a gene; V was cut back by 4 bases and J by 5 bases. The CDR3 extends over 15 amino acids. The CDR3 DNA sequence: TGCGCCAGCAGCCCTCTCGGACAGGGGCACGAGACCCAGTACTTC. Its translation: CASSPLGQGHETQYF.

The gene calls are TRBV6-1 and TRBJ2-2; D remains unclear. Between the trimmed V and J ends, which lost 6 bases and 0 bases, there was a span of 8 bases. Germline V lookup: CDR1 MNHNS, CDR2 SASEGT. This CDR3 has 14 residues. As DNA, the CDR3 is TGTGCCAGCAGAGAGACAACGAACACCGGGGAGCTGTTTTTT. Protein product: CASRETTNTGELFF.

This chain links TRBV15 with TRBJ2-5, with 7 bases fitting TRBD1. Trimming took 0 bases from V and 4 from J; bases not matched to a gene: 2. Germline V gene sequence: CDR1 LNHNV, CDR2 YYDKDF (reference sequence). This CDR3 is built from 14 residues. In nucleotides, the CDR3 is TGTGCCACCAGCAGAGACCGACAGGGAGAGACCCAGTACTTC. Amino acids: CATSRDRQGETQYF.

This clonotype was found a few times. The chain combines TRBV24-1 with TRBJ2-5; D possibly matches TRBD1 or TRBD2 (5 bases each). The CDR3 has 14 amino acids. The V gene lost 6 bases and the J gene lost 5 bases, with 15 bases spanning the gap. Germline-derived CDR1 and CDR2 are KGHDR and SFDVKD. CDR3 loop: CATSSAWGSETQYF. DNA of the CDR3: TGTGCCACCAGTTCAGCGTGGGGGTCGGAGACCCAGTACTTC.

This clonotype was counted a few times. The gene calls are TRBV5-5 and TRBJ1-1, with D perhaps matching TRBD1 (6 bases). Germline assignment: CDR1 SGHKS and CDR2 YYEKEE (reference sequence). Trimming removed 4 bases from V and 5 bases from J, with 15 bases in between. The CDR3 is 14 residues long. In DNA form, the CDR3 reads TGTGCCAGCAGCGGGGGGGCCGCGAGAACTGAAGCTTTCTTT. It yields the protein CASSGGAARTEAFF.

The chain is built from TRBV11-2 and TRBJ2-1; D is undetermined. The CDR3 loop spans 12 amino acids. Trimming cost V 3 bases and J 7 bases, with 7 bases left between them. Germline CDR1 is SGHAT and CDR2 is FQNNGV. The CDR3 region has the DNA TGTGCCAGCAGCTTCACTAAAAATGAGCAGTTCTTC. This gives the protein CASSFTKNEQFF. The full variable domain, rest sourced from reference TRBV11-2 and TRBJ2-1, is EAGVAQSPRYKIIEKRQSVAFWCNPISGHATLYWYQQILGQGPKLLIQFQNNGVVDDSQLPKDRFSAERLKGVDSTLKIQPAKLEDSAVYLCASSFTKNEQFFGPGTRLTVL.

The V and J genes are TRBV10-3 and TRBJ2-7, with D unclear. This CDR3 is 13 amino acids long. Germline V gene sequence: CDR1 ENHRY, CDR2 SYGVKD. The ends were cut back, 7 bases at V and 2 bases at J, with 12 bases in the middle. This CDR3 is CAINRARTYEQYF. CDR3 in DNA: TGTGCCATCAACAGAGCGAGGACCTACGAGCAGTACTTC.

The chain uses TRBV7-2 and TRBJ2-7; D remains ambiguous. The CDR3 contains 14 residues. Trimming cost V 1 base and J 2 bases, with 9 bases left between them. Germline CDR1 is SGHTA and CDR2 is FQGNSA. In nucleotides, the CDR3 is TGTGCCAGCAGCTTAGTATCCTCCGCCTACGAGCAGTACTTC. This gives the protein CASSLVSSAYEQYF.

This clonotype was counted between two and nine times. The chain is built from TRBV6-5 and TRBJ2-1; possible D gene TRBD2, 6 bases. CDR3 size: 15 residues. V was shortened by 5 bases and J by 4 bases, with 15 bases between the two germline ends. From germline, CDR1 is MNHEY and CDR2 SVGAGI. CDR3: CASSHELAWYNEQFF. In DNA form, the CDR3 reads TGTGCCAGCAGTCACGAGCTAGCGTGGTACAATGAGCAGTTCTTC.

This clonotype showed up just a few times. The rearrangement joins TRBV5-5 to TRBJ2-2; D remains ambiguous. Per germline, CDR1 SGHKS and CDR2 YYEKEE (reference sequence). Deletions cut 1 base from V and 2 bases from J, with 6 bases between. CDR3 length equals 14 residues. The CDR3 loop is CASSLTENTGELFF. The CDR3 nucleotides read TGTGCCAGCAGCTTGACAGAAAACACCGGGGAGCTGTTTTTT.

A word on this clonotype: Being one base from a much bigger clone, this may be a read error. The V and J genes are TRBV3-1 and TRBJ2-2; 11 bases are a match to TRBD2. CDR3 size: 15 residues. Per the germline V gene, CDR1 is LGHDT and CDR2 is YNNKEL (reference sequence). The CDR3, as DNA: TGTGCCTGCAGCCTAGCGGGAGGATCACCGGGGGAGCTGTTTTTT. Residues: CACSLAGGSPGELFF.

In this sample, this clonotype turned up a few times. This chain connects TRBV4-3 to TRBJ1-1; 7 bases align to TRBD1. CDR1 and CDR2 from the germline V gene are LGHNA and YSLEER. The J segment lost 3 bases and the V segment lost 5 bases, leaving 12 bases of the junction unmatched. The CDR3 runs 16 residues. In DNA, the CDR3 is TGCGCCAGCAGCGACCTTGGCAGGGGGTATGACACTGAAGCTTTCTTT. It codes for CASSDLGRGYDTEAFF.

This clonotype was observed a few times. J is TRBJ2-5 and V is TRBV5-4; either TRBD1 or TRBD2 may supply D (5 bases each). The germline V gene encodes CDR1 SGHNT and CDR2 YYREEE (reference sequence). The CDR3 runs to 14 residues. V was clipped by 3 bases and J by 1 base, with 10 bases between them. CDR3 amino acids: CASSWGTLQETQYF. For the CDR3, the DNA is TGTGCCAGCAGCTGGGGGACCCTCCAAGAGACCCAGTACTTC.

In this sample, this clonotype turned up many times. The V gene is TRBV29-1, the J gene TRBJ2-7; no firm D call. V shed 7 bases and J shed 1 base, with 11 bases lying between them. The CDR3 has 12 amino acids. Germline CDR1 reads SQVTM; CDR2 reads ANQGSEA. The CDR3 coding sequence is TGCAGCGCCCGTGGGGATTCCTACGAGCAGTACTTC. Its protein is CSARGDSYEQYF.

A few counts support this clonotype. The chain uses TRBV3-1 and TRBJ2-7, with D unclear. V dropped 5 bases and J dropped 0 bases, with 11 bases sitting between them. This CDR3 is built from 14 residues. Germline loops: CDR1 LGHDT, CDR2 YNNKEL (reference sequence). The CDR3 DNA follows: TGTGCCAGCAGCTCCAACAGTCTCTCCTACGAGCAGTACTTC. This encodes CASSSNSLSYEQYF.